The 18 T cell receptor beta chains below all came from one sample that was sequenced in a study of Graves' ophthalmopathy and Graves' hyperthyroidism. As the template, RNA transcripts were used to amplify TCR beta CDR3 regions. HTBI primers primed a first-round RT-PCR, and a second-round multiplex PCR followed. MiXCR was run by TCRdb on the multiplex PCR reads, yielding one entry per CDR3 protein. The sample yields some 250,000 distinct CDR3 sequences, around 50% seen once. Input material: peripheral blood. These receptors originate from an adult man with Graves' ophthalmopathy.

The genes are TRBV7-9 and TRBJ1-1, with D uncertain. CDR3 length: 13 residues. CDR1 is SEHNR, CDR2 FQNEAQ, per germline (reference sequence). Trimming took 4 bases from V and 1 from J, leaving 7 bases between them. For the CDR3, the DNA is TGTGCCAGCAGCTCAGGTGAGAACACTGAAGCTTTCTTT. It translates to CASSSGENTEAFF.

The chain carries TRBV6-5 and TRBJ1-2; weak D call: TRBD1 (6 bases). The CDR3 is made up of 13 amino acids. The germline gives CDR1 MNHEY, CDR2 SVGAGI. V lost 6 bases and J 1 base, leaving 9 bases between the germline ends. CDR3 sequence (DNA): TGTGCCAGCAGCCACAGGGTTAACTATGGCTACACCTTC. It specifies CASSHRVNYGYTF.

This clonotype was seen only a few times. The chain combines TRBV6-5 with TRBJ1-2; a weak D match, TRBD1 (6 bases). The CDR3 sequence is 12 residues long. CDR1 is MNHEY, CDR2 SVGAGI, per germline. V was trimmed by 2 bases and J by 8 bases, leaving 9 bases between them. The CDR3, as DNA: TGTGCCAGCAGTTACGGACAGAGCGGCTACACCTTC. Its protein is CASSYGQSGYTF.

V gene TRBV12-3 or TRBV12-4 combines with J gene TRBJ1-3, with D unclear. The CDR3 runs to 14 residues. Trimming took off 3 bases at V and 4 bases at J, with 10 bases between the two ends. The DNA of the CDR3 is TGTGCCAGCAGTTTCTTGGGGAGAGGAAACACCATATATTTT. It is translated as CASSFLGRGNTIYF.

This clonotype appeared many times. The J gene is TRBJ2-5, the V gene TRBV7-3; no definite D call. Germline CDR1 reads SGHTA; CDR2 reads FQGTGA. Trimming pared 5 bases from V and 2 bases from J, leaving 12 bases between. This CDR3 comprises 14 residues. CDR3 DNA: TGTGCCAGCAGCACGGGCCGGGCTCAAGAGACCCAGTACTTC. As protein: CASSTGRAQETQYF.

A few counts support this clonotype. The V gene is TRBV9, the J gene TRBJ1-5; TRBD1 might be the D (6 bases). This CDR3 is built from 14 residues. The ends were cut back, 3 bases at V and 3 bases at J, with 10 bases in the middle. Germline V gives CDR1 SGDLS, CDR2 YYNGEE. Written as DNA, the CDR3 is TGTGCCAGCAGCGACCGGGACACCAATCAGCCCCAGCATTTT. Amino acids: CASSDRDTNQPQHF.

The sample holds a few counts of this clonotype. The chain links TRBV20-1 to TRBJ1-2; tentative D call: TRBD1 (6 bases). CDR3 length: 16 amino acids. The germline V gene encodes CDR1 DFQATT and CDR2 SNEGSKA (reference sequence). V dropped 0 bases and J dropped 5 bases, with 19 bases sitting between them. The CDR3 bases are TGCAGTGCTAGAGACCCCTCCCAGGGGAAGGTATATGGCTACACCTTC. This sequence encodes CSARDPSQGKVYGYTF.

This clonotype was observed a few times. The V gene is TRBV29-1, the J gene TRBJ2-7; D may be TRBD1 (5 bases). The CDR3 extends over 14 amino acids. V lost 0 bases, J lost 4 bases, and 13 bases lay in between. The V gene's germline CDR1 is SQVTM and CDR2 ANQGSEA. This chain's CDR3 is CSVEDSRQTYEQYF. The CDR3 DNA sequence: TGCAGCGTTGAAGATAGTCGACAGACTTACGAGCAGTACTTC.

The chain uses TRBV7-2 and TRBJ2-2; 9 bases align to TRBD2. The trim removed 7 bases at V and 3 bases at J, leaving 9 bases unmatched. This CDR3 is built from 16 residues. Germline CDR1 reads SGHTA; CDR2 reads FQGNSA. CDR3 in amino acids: CASKTGGGVYTGELFF. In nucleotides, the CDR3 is TGTGCCAGCAAAACGGGCGGGGGGGTCTACACCGGGGAGCTGTTTTTT.

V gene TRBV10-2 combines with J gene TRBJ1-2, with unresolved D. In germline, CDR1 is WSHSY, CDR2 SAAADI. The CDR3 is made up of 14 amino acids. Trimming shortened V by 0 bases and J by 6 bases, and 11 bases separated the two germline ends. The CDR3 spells CASSESESGNGYTF. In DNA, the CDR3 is TGCGCCAGCAGTGAGTCGGAGTCCGGAAATGGCTACACCTTC.

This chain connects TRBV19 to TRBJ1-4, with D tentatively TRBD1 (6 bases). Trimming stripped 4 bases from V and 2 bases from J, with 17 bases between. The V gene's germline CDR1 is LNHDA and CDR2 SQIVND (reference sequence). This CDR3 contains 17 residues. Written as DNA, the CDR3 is TGTGCCAGTAGTACCCTCCCTTTGGGGGCCACTAATGAAAAACTGTTTTTT. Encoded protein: CASSTLPLGATNEKLFF.

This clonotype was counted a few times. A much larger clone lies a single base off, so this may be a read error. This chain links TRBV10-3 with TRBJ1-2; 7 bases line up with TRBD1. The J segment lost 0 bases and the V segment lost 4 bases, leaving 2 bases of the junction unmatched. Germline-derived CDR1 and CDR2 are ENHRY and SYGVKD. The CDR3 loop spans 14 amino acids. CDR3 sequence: CAISAGTANYGYTF. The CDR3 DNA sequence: TGTGCCATCAGTGCCGGGACAGCTAACTATGGCTACACCTTC.

CDR3 amino acids: CASSLNSGGEGGELFF. CDR3 DNA sequence: TGTGCCAGCAGCTTAAATTCAGGGGGCGAAGGCGGGGAGCTGTTTTTT. The gene calls are TRBV7-3 and TRBJ2-2; 8 bases line up with TRBD1. The length of the CDR3 is 16 residues. The germline V gene has CDR1 SGHTA and CDR2 FQGTGA. V lost 1 base and J lost 7; bases outside the gene matches: 8.

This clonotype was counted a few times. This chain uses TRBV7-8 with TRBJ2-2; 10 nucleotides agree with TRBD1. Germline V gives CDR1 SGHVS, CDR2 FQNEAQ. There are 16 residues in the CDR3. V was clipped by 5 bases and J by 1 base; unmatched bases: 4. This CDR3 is CASSPRDRGNTGELFF. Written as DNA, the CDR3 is TGTGCCAGCAGCCCCCGGGACAGGGGGAACACCGGGGAGCTGTTTTTT.

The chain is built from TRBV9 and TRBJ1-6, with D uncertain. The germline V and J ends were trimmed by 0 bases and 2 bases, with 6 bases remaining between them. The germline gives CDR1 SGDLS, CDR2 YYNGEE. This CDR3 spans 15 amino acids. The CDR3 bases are TGTGCCAGCAGCGTAGGGGAAACCTATAATTCACCCCTCCACTTT. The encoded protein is CASSVGETYNSPLHF.

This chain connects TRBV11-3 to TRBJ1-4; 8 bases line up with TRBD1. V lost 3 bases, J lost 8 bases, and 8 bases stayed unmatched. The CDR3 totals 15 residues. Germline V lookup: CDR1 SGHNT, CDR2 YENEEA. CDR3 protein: CASSLLGQGGEKLFF. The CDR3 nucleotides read TGTGCCAGCAGCTTGCTCGGACAGGGTGGGGAAAAACTGTTTTTT. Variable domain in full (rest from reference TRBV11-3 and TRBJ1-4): EAGVVQSPRYKIIEKKQPVAFWCNPISGHNTLYWYLQNLGQGPELLIRYENEEAVDDSQLPKDRFSAERLKGVDSTLKIQPAELGDSAVYLCASSLLGQGGEKLFFGSGTQLSVL.

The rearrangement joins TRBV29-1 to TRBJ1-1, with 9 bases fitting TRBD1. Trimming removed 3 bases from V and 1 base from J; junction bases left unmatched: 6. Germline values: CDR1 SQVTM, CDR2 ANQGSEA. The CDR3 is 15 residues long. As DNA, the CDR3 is TGCAGCGTTGACGAGACAGGGGGTCGGAACACTGAAGCTTTCTTT. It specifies CSVDETGGRNTEAFF.

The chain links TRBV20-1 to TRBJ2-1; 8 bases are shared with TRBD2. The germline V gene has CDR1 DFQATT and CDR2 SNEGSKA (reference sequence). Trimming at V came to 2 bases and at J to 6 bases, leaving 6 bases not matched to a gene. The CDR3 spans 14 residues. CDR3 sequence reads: CSARPMTSANEQFF. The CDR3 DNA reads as TGCAGTGCTAGACCCATGACTAGCGCCAATGAGCAGTTCTTC.